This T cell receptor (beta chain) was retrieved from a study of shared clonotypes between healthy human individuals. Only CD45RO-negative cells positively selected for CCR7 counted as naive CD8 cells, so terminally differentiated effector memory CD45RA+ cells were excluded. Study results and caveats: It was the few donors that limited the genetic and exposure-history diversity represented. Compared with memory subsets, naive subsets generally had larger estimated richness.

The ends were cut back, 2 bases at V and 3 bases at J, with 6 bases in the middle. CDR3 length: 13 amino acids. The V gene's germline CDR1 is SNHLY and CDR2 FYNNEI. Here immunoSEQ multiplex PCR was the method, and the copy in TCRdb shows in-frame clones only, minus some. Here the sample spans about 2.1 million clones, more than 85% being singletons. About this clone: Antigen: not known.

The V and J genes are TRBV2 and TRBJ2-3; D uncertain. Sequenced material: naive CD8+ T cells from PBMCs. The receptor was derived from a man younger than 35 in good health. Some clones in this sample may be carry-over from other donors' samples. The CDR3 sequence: CASSETRTDTQYF. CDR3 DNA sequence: TGTGCCAGCAGTGAAACGCGGACAGATACGCAGTATTTT.